This TCR beta chain was sequenced in a study of blood T cell repertoires in COVID-19. For the study at large: Whether acute or convalescent, the COVID-19 samples came from the United States, Italy and Spain. PBMCs, B-cell-depleted T cells, or T cells provided the cDNA or gDNA that made up the material.

As processed by the authors: Estimated nucleated cell counts came from reference gene primer amplification. Clones were sequenced by immunoSEQ multiplex PCR, and TCRdb holds only the in-frame ones, with some missing. V and J calls and clone size are given by that table; D and trimming were obtained from the DNA. The table lists 180,000 or so clones, approximately 85% of them singletons. The germline V gene has CDR1 SGHTA and CDR2 FQGNSA. V lost 3 bases to trimming and J lost 1 base, with 10 bases between them. The CDR3 sequence is 14 residues long. The receptor was isolated from a man in his fifties or sixties with acute or convalescent COVID-19. Sequenced input: peripheral blood. The rearrangement uses TRBV7-2 and TRBJ2-7; maybe TRBD2 (6 bases). The CDR3 nucleotides read TGTGCCAGCAGCTTGGGCGGGACTTCCTACGAGCAGTACTTC. Amino acids: CASSLGGTSYEQYF. The full variable domain, completed using reference TRBV7-2 and TRBJ2-7, is GAGVSQSPSNKVTEKGKDVELRCDPISGHTALYWYRQSLGQGLEFLIYFQGNSAPDKSGLPSDRFSAERTGGSVSTLTIQRTQQEDSAVYLCASSLGGTSYEQYFGPGTRLTVT.